Each of the 19 T cell receptor beta chains below was sequenced from the same sample in a study of T cells in Graves' hyperthyroidism and ophthalmopathy. Amplification of TCR beta CDR3 regions was performed using RNA transcripts as template. The primer set for the first-round RT-PCR of the TCR CDR3 was HTBI. TCRdb ran MiXCR on the multiplex PCR reads and lists one entry per CDR3 protein. This table has some 460,000 distinct CDR3 sequences, 15% to 19% appearing once. The sample consisted of blood. These receptors originate from a woman aged 18 to 35 with Graves' hyperthyroidism.

The V gene is TRBV5-1, the J gene TRBJ1-1; D gene unclear. Trimming removed 0 bases from V and 1 base from J, with 10 bases in between. The CDR3 is 15 amino acids. Germline V gene data show CDR1 as SGHRS and CDR2 as YFSETQ. CDR3 protein: CASSLAGGKNTEAFF. The CDR3 DNA reads TGCGCCAGCAGCTTGGCCGGAGGGAAGAACACTGAAGCTTTCTTT.

There are many counts of this clonotype. The genes are TRBV7-9 and TRBJ2-2, with D perhaps matching TRBD1 (6 bases). With 2 bases removed from V and 3 bases from J, the gap between germline ends came to 10 bases. The germline V gene has CDR1 SEHNR and CDR2 FQNEAQ (reference sequence). CDR3 length: 15 residues. The CDR3 loop is CASSLPRGYTGELFF. In DNA form, the CDR3 reads TGTGCCAGCAGCTTACCCAGGGGATACACCGGGGAGCTGTTTTTT.

Ten or more counts support this clonotype. The chain uses TRBV20-1 and TRBJ1-6; 8 bases match TRBD1. Per the germline V gene, CDR1 is DFQATT and CDR2 is SNEGSKA (reference sequence). Losses at the gene ends were 5 bases for V and 9 bases for J; bases not matched to a gene: 9. This CDR3 comprises 14 residues. The CDR3 region is CSAPHGTGGSPLHF. The CDR3 bases are TGCAGTGCTCCCCACGGGACAGGCGGTTCACCCCTCCACTTT.

This clonotype was counted a few times. A clone one base away is much larger, so this may be a read error. The chain has TRBV20-1 and TRBJ2-7; D is uncertain. V gave up 1 base and J gave up 0 bases, with 13 bases separating them. CDR1 is DFQATT and CDR2 is SNEGSKA in the germline V gene (reference sequence). The CDR3 is made up of 15 amino acids. The CDR3: CSARGPRFSSYEQYF. The CDR3 nucleotides read TGCAGTGCTAGAGGCCCCCGGTTCAGCTCCTACGAGCAGTACTTC.

About this clonotype: A much bigger clone sits one base away, suggesting this may be a read error. The rearrangement joins TRBV7-2 to TRBJ1-1; D uncertain. CDR1 and CDR2 (germline): SGHTA, FQGNSA. This CDR3 region has 13 residues. The CDR3 nucleotides read TGTGCCAGCGGCTTAGGTCGGGACACTGAAGCTTTCTTT. It encodes CASGLGRDTEAFF. Combining the CDR3 with reference TRBV7-2 and TRBJ1-1 gives the whole variable domain GAGVSQSPSNKVTEKGKDVELRCDPISGHTALYWYRQSLGQGLEFLIYFQGNSAPDKSGLPSDRFSAERTGGSVSTLTIQRTQQEDSAVYLCASGLGRDTEAFFGQGTRLTVV.

The chain has TRBV5-6 and TRBJ1-4; D may be TRBD1 (5 bases). V was cut by 3 bases and J by 7 bases, with 13 bases left in between. The CDR3 runs to 14 residues. Looked up from germline, CDR1 is SGHDT and CDR2 is YYEEEE. The CDR3 bases are TGTGCCAGCAGCTCTCTGCCAGGGAGTGAAAAACTGTTTTTT. Protein product: CASSSLPGSEKLFF.

This clonotype has at least ten counts. The rearrangement joins TRBV10-3 to TRBJ1-2, with TRBD1 as a possible D gene (6 bases). The germline gives CDR1 ENHRY, CDR2 SYGVKD. The ends were cut back, 6 bases at V and 7 bases at J, with 12 bases in the middle. The CDR3 has 12 residues. The CDR3 reads CAIRVQGGGYTF. The CDR3 region has the DNA TGTGCCATCAGGGTACAGGGAGGTGGCTACACCTTC.

This chain joins TRBV4-2 and TRBJ2-7, with a weak D call TRBD1 (5 bases). From germline, CDR1 is LGHNA and CDR2 YNFKEQ. V lost 1 base and J 2 bases, leaving 9 bases between the germline ends. The CDR3 runs to 14 residues. The CDR3 loop is CASSQVGEAYEQYF. The DNA of the CDR3 is TGTGCCAGCAGCCAAGTAGGGGAAGCCTACGAGCAGTACTTC.

V usage is TRBV27 and J usage is TRBJ2-1; 8 bases fit TRBD2. This CDR3 has 17 amino acids. V shed 4 bases and J 2 bases; nucleotides not matched to a gene: 10. CDR1 and CDR2 (germline): MNHEY, SMNVEV (reference sequence). The CDR3 spells CASSSSGSTDPYNEQFF. DNA of the CDR3: TGTGCCAGCAGTTCAAGCGGGAGTACAGACCCCTACAATGAGCAGTTCTTC.

The chain combines TRBV2 with TRBJ2-7; TRBD1 is a possible D gene (5 bases). With 7 bases removed from V and 3 bases from J, the gap between germline ends came to 16 bases. Per germline, CDR1 SNHLY and CDR2 FYNNEI. This CDR3 is 14 amino acids long. DNA of the CDR3: TGTGCCAGCAACCCGTCGGACAACTACTACGAGCAGTACTTC. Translating gives CASNPSDNYYEQYF.

This clonotype was seen repeatedly, ten times or more. The chain is built from TRBV28 and TRBJ2-5; 8 nucleotides line up with TRBD1. Trimming at V came to 3 bases and at J to 0 bases, leaving 3 bases not matched to a gene. Germline CDR1 and CDR2: MDHEN and SYDVKM. This CDR3 has 15 residues. DNA of the CDR3: TGTGCCAGCAGTTTGGACAGGGAGTACCAAGAGACCCAGTACTTC. Protein sequence: CASSLDREYQETQYF. The entire variable domain, with the rest obtained from reference TRBV28 and TRBJ2-5, is as follows: DVKVTQSSRYLVKRTGEKVFLECVQDMDHENMFWYRQDPGLGLRLIYFSYDVKMKEKGDIPEGYSVSREKKERFSLILESASTNQTSMYLCASSLDREYQETQYFGPGTRLLVL.

This clonotype showed up many times. The J gene is TRBJ1-2, the V gene TRBV12-3 or TRBV12-4; TRBD1 might be the D (6 bases). This CDR3 comprises 14 residues. V lost 3 bases to trimming and J lost 1 base, with 9 bases between them. CDR3 amino acids: CASSFRTVNYGYTF. DNA of the CDR3: TGTGCCAGCAGTTTTAGGACAGTTAACTATGGCTACACCTTC.

In its sample, this clonotype was seen many times. The chain combines TRBV9 with TRBJ2-1, with a tentative D call TRBD2 (6 bases). The V end lost 2 bases, the J end lost 6 bases, and 27 bases lay between the germline ends. This CDR3 spans 19 amino acids. The germline CDR1 and CDR2 sequences are SGDLS and YYNGEE. As DNA, the CDR3 is TGTGCCAGCAGCGTTCAGAAAGGTTTAGCGGAGGCGGGCTCCAATGAGCAGTTCTTC. Amino acid sequence: CASSVQKGLAEAGSNEQFF.

On this clonotype: The DNA is omitted, as the CDR3 cannot be located on it reliably, and the CDR3 follows TCRdb's listing. The rearrangement joins TRBV7-9 to TRBJ2-2. Germline CDR1 is SEHNR and CDR2 is FQNEAQ (reference sequence). Ends included, the CDR3 has 14 residues. This CDR3 is CASSLVFGAGELFF.

In the case of this clonotype: This may be a read error, as it is one base from a much larger clone. The chain carries TRBV7-9 and TRBJ2-7; possible D gene TRBD1, 5 bases. The CDR3 runs 14 residues. CDR1 and CDR2 (germline): SEHNR, FQNEAQ (reference sequence). Trimming took 8 bases from V and 1 from J, leaving 15 bases between them. The CDR3 is CASSQVGRSYEQYF. Written as DNA, the CDR3 is TGTGCCAGCTCGCAGGTGGGGCGTTCCTACGAGCAGTACTTC.

This clonotype was counted between two and nine times. The CDR3 nucleotides are TGTGCCAGCAGTTTAGATGGCCAGAGGCAGTTCTTC. The encoded protein is CASSLDGQRQFF. The chain combines TRBV12-3 or TRBV12-4 with TRBJ2-1; D is undetermined. The V end was cut by 1 base, the J end by 12 bases, with 10 bases between. CDR3 length: 12 residues.

The chain joins TRBV29-1 to TRBJ2-3; D is perhaps TRBD2 (6 bases). This CDR3 has 14 amino acids. V was cut by 7 bases and J by 4 bases, with 18 bases left in between. Germline CDR1 reads SQVTM; CDR2 reads ANQGSEA. The DNA for the CDR3 is TGCAGCGGAATCCCCGGGAGCCCCGCAGATACGCAGTATTTT. It codes for CSGIPGSPADTQYF.

This sequence joins TRBV3-1 and TRBJ1-4; a weak D match, TRBD1 (6 bases). Trimming took off 4 bases at V and 5 bases at J, with 17 bases between the two ends. The CDR3 contains 16 residues. CDR1 and CDR2 (germline): LGHDT, YNNKEL (reference sequence). The CDR3 DNA is TGTGCCAGCAGCCTCCACAAACCCCAGGGGAATGAAAAACTGTTTTTT. Translating it yields CASSLHKPQGNEKLFF.

In this sample, this clonotype turned up many times. The chain links TRBV9 to TRBJ1-6; D is perhaps TRBD1 (5 bases). Germline values: CDR1 SGDLS, CDR2 YYNGEE. Trimming left V 2 bases short and J 6 bases short, with 9 bases between. The CDR3 is made up of 14 amino acids. CDR3 region: CASSVSGGNSPLHF. The CDR3 nucleotides are TGTGCCAGCAGCGTTAGTGGGGGTAATTCACCCCTCCACTTT.